This T cell receptor beta chain stems from a study of cytomegalovirus exposure and HLA in healthy donors. Findings and limits, study-wide: In a later analysis, TCR beta V- and J-gene trimming showed a link to a missense DCLRE1C variant.

The CDR3 sequence is 15 residues long. The V gene's germline CDR1 is SGHRS and CDR2 YFSETQ. The V segment lost 4 bases and the J segment 5 bases; nucleotides outside the gene matches: 10. Notes on this clone: The antigen is not known.

The PCR ran on 60 Vbeta and 13 Jbeta primers. The table came from immunoSEQ multiplex PCR; TCRdb's copy has only in-frame clones and leaves some out. This repertoire includes more than 95,000 clones. V gene TRBV5-1 combines with J gene TRBJ2-7; TRBD2 agrees at 9 bases. The specimen sequenced was PBMCs. The sequence was collected from a man under 40 in good health and CMV-seronegative. As DNA, the CDR3 is TGCGCCAGCAGCGGGGCAGCGGGAGGTCACGACGAGCAGTACTTC. This translates into CASSGAAGGHDEQYF. Full variable domain (remainder filled in from reference TRBV5-1 and TRBJ2-7): KAGVTQTPRYLIKTRGQQVTLSCSPISGHRSVSWYQQTPGQGLQFLFEYFSETQRNKGNFPGRFSGRQFSNSRSEMNVSTLELGDSALYLCASSGAAGGHDEQYFGPGTRLTVT.